Listed below are T cell receptor beta chains from one sample, sequenced in a study of T-cell memory formation after mild COVID-19. TCRdb reprocessed the 5' RACE reads with MiXCR, giving one entry per CDR3 protein. The sample lists approximately 400,000 distinct CDR3 sequences, over 15% occurring once. Material for sequencing was PBMCs or a T cell subset sorted from them (not recorded which). These receptors all come from a man younger than 35 who had mild COVID-19 (a few samples of this study predate the infection). Cell type and time point are not known. Each CDR3 is given with its conserved first and last residue.

TRBV7-9,TRBJ2-1,CASSLMRWTGGSEQFF
TRBV10-3,TRBJ2-5,CAISSGLKTQYF
TRBV7-2,TRBJ1-2,CASSLGQGAHYGYTF
TRBV15,TRBJ1-6,CATSREGRVSPLHF
TRBV5-5,TRBJ1-1,CASSEPDPVNTEAFF
TRBV5-1,TRBJ2-2,CASSRTGGDNTGELFF
TRBV12-3/TRBV12-4,TRBJ1-5,CASSIAGGNQPQHF
TRBV11-2,TRBJ1-2,CASSLKGHPGYGYTF
TRBV12-3/TRBV12-4,TRBJ1-6,CASSLGTGRNSPLHF
TRBV12-3/TRBV12-4,TRBJ2-3,CASSTTGSGTDTQYF
TRBV7-2,TRBJ2-1,CASSLSPQPQFNEQFF
TRBV7-8,TRBJ2-3,CASSLVGQGATDTQYF
TRBV29-1,TRBJ2-3,CSGRDREPDTQYF
TRBV20-1,TRBJ2-7,CSAREDRLSYEQYF
TRBV7-3,TRBJ2-1,CASSLTGTRSYNEQFF
TRBV9,TRBJ1-6,CASSVEGSSYNSPLHF